This T cell receptor (beta chain) is drawn from a study of PD-1 blockade in classical Hodgkin lymphoma. Clones were read by immunoSEQ multiplex PCR, and TCRdb kept only the in-frame ones, dropping some. The sample lists 45,000 to 65,000 clones, around 73% occurring once. Trimming stripped 5 bases from V and 7 bases from J, with 15 bases between. Looked up from germline, CDR1 is SGHTA and CDR2 is FQGTGA. This CDR3 is built from 13 residues. Every patient relapsed after autologous stem cell transplantation, and brentuximab vedotin exposure varied. Concerning this clone itself: As yet, its antigen is unknown.

General study results and limits: Individuals initiating nivolumab under 1 year after ASCT were excluded.

The sequence came from a human donor with classical Hodgkin lymphoma. The V and J genes are TRBV7-3 and TRBJ2-7; D remains ambiguous. Sequenced material: peripheral blood mononuclear cells (PBMCs), taken before the second cycle of nivolumab. The CDR3 spells CASSALVSDEQYF. CDR3 nucleotides: TGTGCCAGCAGCGCGCTGGTGTCTGATGAGCAGTACTTC.